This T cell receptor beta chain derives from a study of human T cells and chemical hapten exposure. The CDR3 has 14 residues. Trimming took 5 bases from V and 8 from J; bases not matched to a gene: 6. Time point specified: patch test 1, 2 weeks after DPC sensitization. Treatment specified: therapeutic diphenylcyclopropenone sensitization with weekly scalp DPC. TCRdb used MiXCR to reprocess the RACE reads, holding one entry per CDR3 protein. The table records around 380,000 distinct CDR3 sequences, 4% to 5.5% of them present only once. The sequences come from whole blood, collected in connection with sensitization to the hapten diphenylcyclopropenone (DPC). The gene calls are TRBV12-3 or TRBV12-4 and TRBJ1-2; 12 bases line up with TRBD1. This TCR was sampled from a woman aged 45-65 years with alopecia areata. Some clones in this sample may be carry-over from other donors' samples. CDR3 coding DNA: TGTGCCAGCAGTCCGGGACAGGGGGCGTGGGGCTACACCTTC. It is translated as CASSPGQGAWGYTF.